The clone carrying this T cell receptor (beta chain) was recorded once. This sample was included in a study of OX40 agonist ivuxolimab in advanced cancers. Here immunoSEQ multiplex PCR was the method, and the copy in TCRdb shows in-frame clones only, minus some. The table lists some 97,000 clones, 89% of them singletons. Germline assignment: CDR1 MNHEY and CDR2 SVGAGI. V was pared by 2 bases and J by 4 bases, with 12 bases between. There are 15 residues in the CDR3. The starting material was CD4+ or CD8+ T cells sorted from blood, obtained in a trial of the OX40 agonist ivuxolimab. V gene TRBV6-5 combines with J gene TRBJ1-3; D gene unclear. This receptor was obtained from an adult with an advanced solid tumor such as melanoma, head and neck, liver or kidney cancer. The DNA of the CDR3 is TGTGCCAGCAGTTACAAGGGCAGGATCGGAAACACCATATATTTT. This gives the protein CASSYKGRIGNTIYF.